This TCR beta chain was obtained from a study of hypomethylating agent response in myelodysplastic syndrome. Study overall: Patients with neither complete response nor hematologic improvement were classed non-responders.

Assay used: immunoSEQ multiplex PCR; TCRdb lists only in-frame clones, some missing. The sample consists of 1,500 to 2,000 clones, roughly 80% of them appearing once. On this clone itself: In the same sample, other DNA sequences code for this CDR3.

Germline V gene lookup returns CDR1 MGHRA and CDR2 YSYEKL. This CDR3 is built from 18 residues. J gave up 4 bases and V 0 bases, and 11 bases lay outside the gene matches. This chain joins TRBV4-1 and TRBJ2-1; TRBD1 agrees at 8 bases. Sequenced here: bone marrow, sampled before or after starting hypomethylating agent treatment for myelodysplastic syndrome (not recorded which). This TCR was recovered from a human donor with myelodysplastic syndrome. The CDR3 loop reads CASSQDPLGQGAYNEQFF. CDR3 bases: TGCGCCAGCAGCCAAGACCCGCTGGGGCAGGGGGCATACAATGAGCAGTTCTTC.